This T cell receptor (beta chain) appears in the sequencing data of a study of blood T cell repertoires in COVID-19. Patients in Seattle were enrolled during active infection, then followed longitudinally. The CDR3 loop spans 12 amino acids. Trimming cost V 0 bases and J 8 bases, with 7 bases left between them. Germline CDR1 is ENHRY and CDR2 is SYGVKD. Assay: immunoSEQ multiplex PCR; the TCRdb copy retains only in-frame clones and omits some. The top ten clones hold more than 5% of a sample with tens of thousands of clones, around 90% of them seen once. Sequencing used peripheral blood. The sequence was obtained from a man aged 60 to 69 with COVID-19, enrolled during active disease. V gene TRBV10-3 combines with J gene TRBJ1-2; no clear D. DNA of the CDR3: TGTGCCATCAGTGAGTCGCTGGGCGGCTACACCTTC. This gives the protein CAISESLGGYTF.